This T cell receptor beta chain was obtained from a study of blood T cell repertoires in COVID-19. Background on the study: The origin of the acute and convalescent COVID-19 samples was the United States, Italy and Spain. T cells, B-cell-depleted T cells, or PBMCs provided the cDNA or gDNA that served as material.

In the authors' workflow: Estimation of nucleated cell counts was performed using reference gene primer amplification. Only in-frame clones appear in the TCRdb table, and some are missing; sequencing was by immunoSEQ multiplex PCR. That table is the source of V, J and clone size, and D and trimming were worked out from the DNA. The sample has roughly 170,000 clones, approximately 79% seen once. The table lists this clone with a count of one. Germline assignment: CDR1 SGHTA and CDR2 FQGNSA. The CDR3 is 14 amino acids. Trimming took 0 bases from V and 1 from J, leaving 3 bases between them. The sequence came from a woman older than 75 with acute or convalescent COVID-19. The rearrangement joins TRBV7-2 to TRBJ2-2; D unclear. Sequenced input: peripheral blood. The CDR3 sequence is CASSLAQNTGELFF. The DNA for the CDR3 is TGTGCCAGCAGCTTAGCACAGAACACCGGGGAGCTGTTTTTT.